Below, 23 T cell receptor beta chains from the same sample are listed, as sequenced in a study of blood T cell repertoires in COVID-19 (TCRdb year 2020). The library was obtained by the immunoSEQ multiplex PCR assay. This immuneACCESS table, as held by TCRdb, lists in-frame sequences with V and J called but not all clones. Of the missing ones, under half trace to an unresolved V gene in checked studies; the others have no known cause. This sample comprises some 66,000 clones, about 94% of them detected only once. The ten largest clones add up to about 3.1% of the sample. Input material: peripheral blood. The receptors were gathered from a man between 65 and 85 years old with active COVID-19.

This chain's CDR3 is CASGAVRTNEKLFF. CDR3 sequence (DNA): TGTGCCAGCGGGGCGGTTCGAACTAATGAAAAACTGTTTTTT. The chain recombines TRBV6-5 with TRBJ1-4; D may be TRBD1 (5 bases). The ends were cut back, 8 bases at V and 1 base at J, with 11 bases in the middle. The CDR3 is 14 amino acids. Germline assignment: CDR1 MNHEY and CDR2 SVGAGI.

CDR3 protein: CASSPPGQNGNTIYF. As DNA, the CDR3 is TGTGCCAGCAGCCCCCCGGGACAGAACGGAAACACCATATATTTT. V usage is TRBV7-2 and J usage is TRBJ1-3; 7 nucleotides align to TRBD1. Germline V gene sequence: CDR1 SGHTA, CDR2 FQGNSA. CDR3 size: 15 residues. After removal of 5 bases from V and 4 bases from J, the junction contained 8 bases not matched to a gene. The full variable domain, completed using reference TRBV7-2 and TRBJ1-3, is GAGVSQSPSNKVTEKGKDVELRCDPISGHTALYWYRQSLGQGLEFLIYFQGNSAPDKSGLPSDRFSAERTGGSVSTLTIQRTQQEDSAVYLCASSPPGQNGNTIYFGEGSWLTVV.

The chain recombines TRBV3-1 (or the pseudogene TRBV3-2) with TRBJ2-2; TRBD1 matches 9 bases. Germline V gives CDR1 LGHDT, CDR2 YNNKEL (reference sequence). Trimming removed 4 bases from V and 7 bases from J; junction bases left unmatched: 7. The CDR3 loop spans 15 amino acids. Written as DNA, the CDR3 is TGTGCCAGCAGCCCCAGGGACAGGGTGGGCGGGGAGCTGTTTTTT. It codes for CASSPRDRVGGELFF.

This chain links TRBV12-3 or TRBV12-4 with TRBJ1-1, with D unresolved. The CDR3 loop spans 13 amino acids. The V gene lost 8 bases and the J gene lost 0 bases, with 10 bases spanning the gap. CDR3 residues: CASLRDMNTEAFF. In nucleotides, the CDR3 is TGTGCCAGCCTTAGAGATATGAACACTGAAGCTTTCTTT.

With regard to this clone: At one end the junction does not follow the germline gene, possibly because of a read error. J is TRBJ2-1 and V is TRBV19; TRBD1 matches 8 bases. This CDR3 comprises 14 residues. Germline loops: CDR1 LNHDA, CDR2 SQIVND (reference sequence). CDR3 sequence reads: CASRIGQGSNEQFF. Written as DNA, the CDR3 is TGTGCCAGTAGAATAGGACAGGGTTCCAATGAGCAGTTCTTC.

V gene TRBV28 combines with J gene TRBJ2-4, with TRBD1 matching over 11 bases. Germline V CDR1 and CDR2: MDHEN, SYDVKM. V dropped 6 bases and J dropped 5; count of bases not matched to a gene: 9. The CDR3 consists of 16 residues. In DNA, the CDR3 is TGTGCCAGCAGATCATTTCAGGGACAGGGGGAAAACATTCAGTACTTC. As protein: CASRSFQGQGENIQYF.

The chain carries TRBV10-2 and TRBJ1-5; 8 positions match TRBD1. The CDR3 runs 15 residues. V lost 3 bases to trimming and J lost 1 base; unmatched junction nucleotides: 2. Looked up from germline, CDR1 is WSHSY and CDR2 is SAAADI. The CDR3, as DNA: TGCGCCAGCAGTGACAGGGGGCCCAGCAATCAGCCCCAGCATTTT. Amino acids: CASSDRGPSNQPQHF.

The gene calls are TRBV7-2 and TRBJ2-7; TRBD2 matches at 7 bases. This CDR3 has 14 amino acids. Per the germline V gene, CDR1 is SGHTA and CDR2 is FQGNSA. J gave up 3 bases and V 5 bases, and 7 bases lay outside the gene matches. CDR3 in amino acids: CASSPPGGLYEQYF. CDR3 nucleotide sequence: TGTGCCAGCAGCCCTCCGGGAGGACTCTACGAGCAGTACTTC.

With regard to this clone: Its ends do not fully match the called genes, so a read error is possible. The chain recombines TRBV5-1 with TRBJ2-1, with 10 nucleotides matching TRBD2. The CDR3 has 15 residues. The germline gives CDR1 SGHRS, CDR2 YFSETQ. The DNA for the CDR3 is TGCGCCCGCAGCCTTCCAGCGGGGGGGGACAATGAGCAGTTCTTC. Its translation is CARSLPAGGDNEQFF. Looking up the rest from reference TRBV5-1 and TRBJ2-1 gives the full variable domain: KAGVTQTPRYLIKTRGQQVTLSCSPISGHRSVSWYQQTPGQGLQFLFEYFSETQRNKGNFPGRFSGRQFSNSRSEMNVSTLELGDSALYLCARSLPAGGDNEQFFGPGTRLTVL.

The J gene is TRBJ2-5, the V gene TRBV11-2, with D maybe TRBD2 (6 bases). The V and J ends lost 7 bases and 7 bases respectively, with 28 bases between them. Germline-derived CDR1 and CDR2 are SGHAT and FQNNGV. This CDR3 region has 17 residues. The CDR3 DNA reads TGTGCCAGCACCCCCCCGAGAGGAGGGGCCGAGGGAGGGACCCAGTACTTC. Translated: CASTPPRGGAEGGTQYF.

V gene TRBV2 combines with J gene TRBJ1-5, with D possibly being TRBD1 (6 bases). CDR1 is SNHLY, CDR2 FYNNEI, per germline. The V gene lost 10 bases and the J gene lost 3 bases, with 10 bases spanning the gap. CDR3 length: 12 amino acids. The CDR3 nucleotides read TGTGCCATACAGGGTTACAATCAGCCCCAGCATTTT. Translation gives CAIQGYNQPQHF.

The chain employs TRBV4-1 and TRBJ2-1; 9 positions agree with TRBD2. V trimming: 2 bases; J trimming: 4 bases; junction bases outside the gene matches: 9. Germline V gene sequence: CDR1 MGHRA, CDR2 YSYEKL. This CDR3 spans 17 amino acids. CDR3 residues: CASSQISPSGVYNEQFF. The CDR3 DNA sequence: TGCGCCAGCAGCCAAATTAGCCCTAGCGGGGTTTACAATGAGCAGTTCTTC.

The V and J genes are TRBV28 and TRBJ2-1; D may be TRBD1 (6 bases). The germline gives CDR1 MDHEN, CDR2 SYDVKM. CDR3 length: 15 residues. V was trimmed by 1 base and J by 9 bases, leaving 16 bases between them. CDR3 DNA: TGTGCCAGCAGTTTATTGTTACAGGGAGTGTTTGAGCAGTTCTTC. Its translation is CASSLLLQGVFEQFF.

The V and J genes are TRBV20-1 and TRBJ2-7; D may be TRBD1 (6 bases). The germline gives CDR1 DFQATT, CDR2 SNEGSKA (reference sequence). The CDR3 extends over 11 amino acids. V lost 4 bases to trimming and J lost 3 bases, with 7 bases between them. CDR3 DNA: TGCAGTGCTAAGGACAGCTACGAGCAGTACTTC. Protein: CSAKDSYEQYF.

The chain employs TRBV9 and TRBJ2-1, with D possibly TRBD2 on 6 matching bases. Trimming took 7 bases from V and 11 from J, leaving 25 bases between them. CDR3 length: 15 amino acids. In germline, CDR1 is SGDLS, CDR2 YYNGEE. The CDR3 DNA follows: TGTGCCAGCGCTCCCTCTCTTGGGATCGGGGGTCAGCAGTTCTTC. As protein: CASAPSLGIGGQQFF. Using reference TRBV9 and TRBJ2-1 for the parts outside the CDR3, the full variable domain is DSGVTQTPKHLITATGQRVTLRCSPRSGDLSVYWYQQSLDQGLQFLIQYYNGEERAKGNILERFSAQQFPDLHSELNLSSLELGDSALYFCASAPSLGIGGQQFFGPGTRLTVL.

The rearrangement links TRBV10-2 to TRBJ2-5; D is unclear. The CDR3 runs 15 residues. Trimming removed 0 bases at V and 2 bases at J, with 10 bases between. Per germline, CDR1 WSHSY and CDR2 SAAADI. The CDR3 nucleotides are TGCGCCAGCAGTGAGTCTGGCATATCTCAAGAGACCCAGTACTTC. Its protein is CASSESGISQETQYF.

This chain uses TRBV29-1 with TRBJ1-2; TRBD1 might be the D (5 bases). This CDR3 is built from 12 residues. Trimming took 6 bases from V and 0 from J, leaving 8 bases between them. Looked up from germline, CDR1 is SQVTM and CDR2 is ANQGSEA. CDR3: CSVQGTNYGYTF. CDR3 DNA: TGCAGCGTCCAGGGAACTAACTATGGCTACACCTTC.

The V call is TRBV5-4, the J call TRBJ1-3; D is unclear. Germline V CDR1 and CDR2: SGHNT, YYREEE (reference sequence). CDR3 length: 15 residues. V lost 2 bases and J lost 0, with 9 bases in between. The CDR3 sequence is CASSLSLASGNTIYF. CDR3 nucleotides: TGTGCCAGCAGCTTAAGTTTGGCCTCTGGAAACACCATATATTTT. Using reference TRBV5-4 and TRBJ1-3 for the parts outside the CDR3, the full variable domain is ETGVTQSPTHLIKTRGQQVTLRCSSQSGHNTVSWYQQALGQGPQFIFQYYREEENGRGNFPPRFSGLQFPNYSSELNVNALELDDSALYLCASSLSLASGNTIYFGEGSWLTVV.

The rearrangement uses TRBV2 and TRBJ2-5; the match to TRBD1 covers 11 bases. The CDR3 sequence is 17 residues long. The V segment lost 2 bases and the J segment 5 bases; nucleotides outside the gene matches: 10. Per germline, CDR1 SNHLY and CDR2 FYNNEI. This CDR3 is CASSEFGVGTGGETQYF. The CDR3 DNA reads TGTGCCAGCAGTGAATTTGGGGTCGGGACAGGGGGTGAGACCCAGTACTTC.

The chain carries TRBV9 and TRBJ1-5; TRBD1 matches 7 bases. This CDR3 is 15 amino acids long. CDR1 and CDR2 from the germline V gene are SGDLS and YYNGEE. V dropped 4 bases and J dropped 7; count of bases not matched to a gene: 11. This CDR3 is CASSPLEKGGQPQHF. For the CDR3, the DNA is TGTGCCAGCAGCCCTCTCGAGAAAGGGGGCCAGCCCCAGCATTTT.

The chain uses TRBV18 and TRBJ2-7, with TRBD2 matching over 9 bases. There are 16 residues in the CDR3. With 0 bases clipped from V and 4 bases from J, the junction kept 7 bases outside the gene matches. Per germline, CDR1 KGHSH and CDR2 LQKENI. CDR3 region: CASSPPTAGGSYEQYF. The CDR3 DNA reads as TGTGCCAGCTCACCACCAACTGCGGGGGGGTCTTACGAGCAGTACTTC.

V and J are TRBV29-1 and TRBJ2-5; D not resolved. Germline V gene sequence: CDR1 SQVTM, CDR2 ANQGSEA. The V and J ends lost 4 bases and 5 bases respectively, with 11 bases between them. The CDR3 totals 12 residues. CDR3 amino acids: CSVGEERETQYF. CDR3 in DNA: TGCAGCGTTGGAGAGGAGAGGGAGACCCAGTACTTC.

The genes are TRBV11-3 and TRBJ2-5; 7 nucleotides agree with TRBD1. Germline-derived CDR1 and CDR2 are SGHNT and YENEEA. The CDR3 has 13 residues. J gave up 5 bases and V 5 bases, and 5 bases lay outside the gene matches. The CDR3 sequence: CASSLGQAETQYF. The CDR3 DNA reads TGTGCCAGCAGCCTCGGACAGGCGGAGACCCAGTACTTC.